One sample yielded the 20 T cell receptor beta chains listed below, sequenced in a study of blood T cells in healthy people across ages. The second PCR ran about 6 to 11 cycles with a sample-barcoded 5' primer and J-beta primers. Via MiXCR, TCRdb re-called the 5' RACE reads, giving one row per CDR3 protein. In the table there are about 1.4 million distinct CDR3 sequences, 45% to 70% of which are singletons. Input material: blood. The receptors stem from a man between 18 and 35 years old in good health.

The chain joins TRBV20-1 to TRBJ1-2; 8 nucleotides align to TRBD1. This CDR3 is 15 amino acids long. From germline, CDR1 is DFQATT and CDR2 SNEGSKA (reference sequence). CDR3 DNA: TGCACCGCCCGATTCAGCGAGCAGGGGGCGCTTGGCTACACCTTC. Translation gives CTARFSEQGALGYTF.

This clonotype was counted at least ten times. The rearrangement links TRBV20-1 to TRBJ2-7; tentatively, D is TRBD1 (5 bases). The length of the CDR3 is 13 residues. Germline assignment: CDR1 DFQATT and CDR2 SNEGSKA (reference sequence). Trimming cost V 4 bases and J 5 bases, with 15 bases left between them. Written as DNA, the CDR3 is TGCAGTGCTAAGGGGCCCCTGGACCACGAGCAGTACTTC. It codes for CSAKGPLDHEQYF.

The chain is built from TRBV6-5 and TRBJ2-1; tentatively, D is TRBD1 (7 bases). This CDR3 is 16 amino acids long. Trimming cost V 5 bases and J 5 bases, with 19 bases left between them. Germline lookup yields CDR1 MNHEY and CDR2 SVGAGI. The CDR3 loop is CASSLNSQGGHNEQFF. CDR3 nucleotide sequence: TGTGCCAGCAGTCTCAATTCCCAGGGGGGCCACAATGAGCAGTTCTTC.

The chain employs TRBV20-1 and TRBJ1-5; D might be TRBD1 (5 bases). Germline V CDR1 and CDR2: DFQATT, SNEGSKA (reference sequence). The V end lost 0 bases, the J end lost 0 bases, and 9 bases lay between the germline ends. The CDR3 totals 15 residues. CDR3 nucleotide sequence: TGCAGTGCTAGAGATATAGGGGATAGCAATCAGCCCCAGCATTTT. Translating it yields CSARDIGDSNQPQHF.

The V gene is TRBV5-1, the J gene TRBJ2-1, with D unclear. The V gene lost 0 bases and the J gene lost 1 base, with 8 bases spanning the gap. The CDR3 contains 15 residues. Germline V lookup: CDR1 SGHRS, CDR2 YFSETQ. The CDR3 nucleotides read TGCGCCAGCAGCTTGGCTTTGGGTTCCTACAATGAGCAGTTCTTC. Translation: CASSLALGSYNEQFF.

V usage is TRBV3-1 and J usage is TRBJ1-2; no definite D call. Trimming removed 0 bases from V and 11 bases from J, with 13 bases in between. Germline V gives CDR1 LGHDT, CDR2 YNNKEL (reference sequence). This CDR3 comprises 13 residues. This CDR3 reads CASSQDPARGYTF. CDR3 DNA: TGTGCCAGCAGCCAAGATCCGGCTCGTGGTTACACCTTC.

This chain links TRBV11-2 with TRBJ2-6; the D is unclear. The length of the CDR3 is 17 residues. Germline-derived CDR1 and CDR2 are SGHAT and FQNNGV. V was clipped by 4 bases and J by 0 bases, with 13 bases between them. CDR3 loop: CASSSIGGFSGANVLTF. CDR3 bases: TGTGCCAGCAGCTCAATCGGTGGGTTCTCTGGGGCCAACGTCCTGACTTTC.

The CDR3 here is CATEGGSSYNEQFF. The CDR3 region has the DNA TGTGCCACCGAGGGGGGGAGCTCCTACAATGAGCAGTTCTTC. The J gene is TRBJ2-1, the V gene TRBV7-9; possibly TRBD2 for D (7 bases). Germline V CDR1 and CDR2: SEHNR, FQNEAQ (reference sequence). This CDR3 region has 14 residues. V gave up 10 bases and J gave up 0 bases, with 13 bases separating them.

The chain recombines TRBV6-5 with TRBJ1-2; 9 nucleotides match TRBD1. Per the germline V gene, CDR1 is MNHEY and CDR2 is SVGAGI. With 2 bases clipped from V and 5 bases from J, the junction kept 9 bases outside the gene matches. This CDR3 region has 16 residues. The CDR3 reads CASSYVRTGVGYGYTF. CDR3 bases: TGTGCCAGCAGTTACGTACGGACAGGGGTAGGGTATGGCTACACCTTC.

This clonotype has only a few counts. V and J are TRBV28 and TRBJ2-7; TRBD1 might be the D (7 bases). This CDR3 is 14 amino acids long. The germline V gene has CDR1 MDHEN and CDR2 SYDVKM. The V and J ends lost 5 bases and 3 bases respectively, with 14 bases between them. The chain's CDR3 is CASSAGQRFYEQYF. CDR3 nucleotides: TGTGCCAGCAGTGCGGGACAGAGGTTCTACGAGCAGTACTTC.

Comments on this clonotype: The junction and the germline gene differ at one end; a read error may be behind it. The chain recombines TRBV29-1 with TRBJ1-2; a possible D gene is TRBD1 (5 bases). This CDR3 has 13 amino acids. The germline V gene encodes CDR1 SQVTM and CDR2 ANQGSEA. In DNA, the CDR3 is TGCTGCGTGGAGCGGTCAGGGCACTATGGCTACACCTTC. Its translation is CCVERSGHYGYTF.

The chain combines TRBV6-9 with TRBJ1-1; 7 positions agree with TRBD1. The germline CDR1 and CDR2 sequences are MNHGY and SVAAGI. This CDR3 is 14 amino acids long. The V and J ends lost 7 bases and 4 bases, in that order; junction bases with no gene match: 9. The DNA of the CDR3 is TGTGCCAGCAAAAGGACAGGCGGGGCCACTGAAGCTTTCTTT. This encodes CASKRTGGATEAFF.

The gene calls are TRBV7-2 and TRBJ2-5; possibly TRBD2 for D (6 bases). Germline CDR1 SGHTA, CDR2 FQGNSA. CDR3 size: 16 residues. Trimming removed 1 base from V and 11 bases from J, with 23 bases in between. CDR3 loop: CASSLGFSGGNNEQYF. Here the CDR3 DNA reads TGTGCCAGCAGCTTAGGTTTTAGCGGAGGTAACAATGAGCAGTACTTC.

The sample holds a few counts of this clonotype. The chain combines TRBV5-1 with TRBJ2-7; 7 nucleotides match TRBD1. Germline CDR1 and CDR2: SGHRS and YFSETQ. The CDR3 spans 14 residues. J lost 5 bases, V lost 7 bases, and 12 bases had no gene match. The CDR3: CASAWSTGFNEQYF. The CDR3 coding sequence is TGCGCCAGCGCATGGTCGACAGGGTTCAACGAGCAGTACTTC. Full variable domain (missing parts from reference TRBV5-1 and TRBJ2-7): KAGVTQTPRYLIKTRGQQVTLSCSPISGHRSVSWYQQTPGQGLQFLFEYFSETQRNKGNFPGRFSGRQFSNSRSEMNVSTLELGDSALYLCASAWSTGFNEQYFGPGTRLTVT.

This chain joins TRBV25-1 and TRBJ1-2; D ambiguous. V gave up 4 bases and J gave up 0 bases, with 12 bases separating them. Germline loops: CDR1 MGHDK, CDR2 SYGVNS. The CDR3 is 15 amino acids. In DNA form, the CDR3 reads TGTGCCAGCAGTGGGTCAAGTGAAGCTAACTATGGCTACACCTTC. Protein product: CASSGSSEANYGYTF.

V usage is TRBV5-1 and J usage is TRBJ1-2, with a weak D call TRBD1 (6 bases). The CDR3 consists of 15 residues. V lost 1 base and J 3 bases, leaving 13 bases between the germline ends. Germline CDR1 SGHRS, CDR2 YFSETQ. CDR3 DNA sequence: TGCGCCAGCAGCTTGAGCCGGGACACGGACTATGGCTACACCTTC. It codes for CASSLSRDTDYGYTF.

This rearrangement joins TRBV20-1 to TRBJ1-4; 8 bases align to TRBD1. The length of the CDR3 is 14 residues. V shed 4 bases, J shed 8 bases, and the junction held 9 bases outside the gene matches. Germline-derived CDR1 and CDR2 are DFQATT and SNEGSKA (reference sequence). The chain's CDR3 is CSATQGAQGEKLFF. CDR3 nucleotide sequence: TGCAGTGCTACCCAGGGGGCTCAGGGCGAAAAACTGTTTTTT.

V and J are TRBV29-1 and TRBJ2-7; D is perhaps TRBD2 (5 bases). Germline CDR1 SQVTM, CDR2 ANQGSEA. CDR3 length equals 13 residues. The germline V and J ends were trimmed by 6 bases and 3 bases, with 15 bases remaining between them. The CDR3, as DNA: TGCAGCGTGCAGACTACCGATTTCTACGAGCAGTACTTC. Amino acids: CSVQTTDFYEQYF.

The CDR3 spells CASTTGQRLTEAFF. The CDR3 DNA reads as TGTGCCAGCACCACGGGACAGAGGCTCACTGAAGCTTTCTTT. The V call is TRBV12-3 or TRBV12-4, the J call TRBJ1-1, with 7 bases aligning to TRBD1. Unmatched junction bases numbered 9, after V lost 7 bases and J lost 4 bases. CDR3 length: 14 residues.

This chain links TRBV3-1 with TRBJ1-5; a possible D gene is TRBD1 (5 bases). The CDR3 loop spans 15 amino acids. The germline CDR1 and CDR2 sequences are LGHDT and YNNKEL (reference sequence). V lost 0 bases to trimming and J lost 3 bases, with 9 bases between them. CDR3 coding DNA: TGTGCCAGCAGCCAAGATGGGGGGATCAATCAGCCCCAGCATTTT. Protein: CASSQDGGINQPQHF. The variable domain in full, completed from reference TRBV3-1 and TRBJ1-5, reads DTAVSQTPKYLVTQMGNDKSIKCEQNLGHDTMYWYKQDSKKFLKIMFSYNNKELIINETVPNRFSPKSPDKAHLNLHINSLELGDSAVYFCASSQDGGINQPQHFGDGTRLSIL.